This T cell receptor beta chain appears in the sequencing data of a study of blood T cells in healthy people across ages. General study findings and limits: Underestimates were what the diversity estimates from one million T cells were considered to be. Age advanced and TCR beta diversity per million T cells fell, roughly linearly.

Researchers report isolating at least 6.5 million PBMCs per sample. The ends lost 4 bases at V and 1 base at J; junction bases unmatched: 11. This CDR3 has 18 residues. Germline CDR1 MGHRA, CDR2 YSYEKL. This clonotype was observed a few times. Its antigen is unknown. Then a second PCR, running about 6 to 12 cycles, was carried out with a sample-barcoded 5' primer and a J-beta primer mix. TCRdb ran MiXCR on the 5' RACE reads and lists one entry per CDR3 protein. The data show 1.5 million to 2 million distinct CDR3 sequences, around 35% seen once. This sequence joins TRBV4-1 and TRBJ2-1, with 9 bases lining up with TRBD1. The TCR comes from a woman younger than 45 in good health. Sequences were obtained from blood. The CDR3 protein is CASSRRTGESFSYNEQFF. The CDR3 DNA is TGCGCCAGCAGCCGACGGACAGGGGAATCTTTTTCCTACAATGAGCAGTTCTTC.